The rows below give T cell receptor beta chains drawn from one sample of a study of blood T cell repertoires in COVID-19. Libraries were prepared by immunoSEQ multiplex PCR; TCRdb keeps only in-frame clonotypes and omits some of them. Here the sample spans about 250,000 clones, about 79% being singletons. The sequenced sample was peripheral blood. The receptors shown here come from an elderly man with acute or convalescent COVID-19. CDR3s include the opening cysteine and the closing phenylalanine or tryptophan. A D gene is named only where the DNA matches it firmly. Not all rows give a size; the values are once, few, many and, for expanded clones, a class.

V	length	J	size	D	DNA	CDR3
TRBV24-1	18	TRBJ2-2	.	TRBD1	TGTGCCACCAGTGATTCTTTGGCAGGGGGCTATTACACCGGGGAGCTGTTTTTT	CATSDSLAGGYYTGELFF
TRBV10-1	16	TRBJ2-5	.	.	TGCGCCAGCAAAGATGGGATTCGAGAGGGAGAAGAGACCCAGTACTTC	CASKDGIREGEETQYF
TRBV2	11	TRBJ2-5	once	.	TGTGCCAGCACAAGAGGAGAGACCCAGTACTTC	CASTRGETQYF
TRBV9	15	TRBJ2-3	.	.	TGTGCCAGCAGCACCCGCGGGGAGAGGGTAGATACGCAGTATTTT	CASSTRGERVDTQYF
TRBV9	15	TRBJ2-3	.	.	TGTGCCAGCAGCGTTGGGCATCAGGACACAGATACGCAGTATTTT	CASSVGHQDTDTQYF
TRBV9	15	TRBJ1-3	.	.	TGTGCCAGCAGCGTACAGGCCTATATTGGAAACACCATATATTTT	CASSVQAYIGNTIYF
TRBV9	14	TRBJ1-2	.	TRBD1	TGTGCCAGCAGCGCCTACAGGGGGGCACGGGGCTACACCTTC	CASSAYRGARGYTF
TRBV18	14	TRBJ1-5	.	TRBD1	TGTGCCAGCTCACCCGGACAGGGCAATCAGCCCCAGCATTTT	CASSPGQGNQPQHF
TRBV15	15	TRBJ2-7	.	.	TGTGCCACCAGCAGAGATCCTTTAATCCGCTACGAGCAGTACTTC	CATSRDPLIRYEQYF
TRBV9	14	TRBJ2-2	.	TRBD1	TGTGCCAGTACTCGGGACAGAAGCACCGGGGAGCTGTTTTTT	CASTRDRSTGELFF
TRBV3-1/TRBV3-2	19	TRBJ2-3	once	TRBD2	TGTGCCAGCAGCCAAGATCGACTAGCGGGGGGGCCGGGGACAGATACGCAGTATTTT	CASSQDRLAGGPGTDTQYF
TRBV28	14	TRBJ1-5	few	.	TGTGCCAGCAGTTCTTTCAGGGGAAATCAGCCCCAGCATTTT	CASSSFRGNQPQHF
TRBV24-1	15	TRBJ2-3	.	.	TGTGCCACCAGTGATTTGAGGGCAGGGGTGGATACGCAGTATTTT	CATSDLRAGVDTQYF
TRBV7-3	15	TRBJ2-1	.	TRBD2	TGTGCCAGCAGCCCCTACGGGACTAGTTTCAATGAGCAGTTCTTC	CASSPYGTSFNEQFF
TRBV5-1	13	TRBJ2-5	.	.	TGCGCCAGCAGCTTGGTTCGCCAAGAGACCCAGTACTTC	CASSLVRQETQYF
TRBV21-1	13	TRBJ2-7	.	.	TGTGCCAGCAGAGGCGGAAGCTCCTACGAGCAGTACTTC	CASRGGSSYEQYF
TRBV6-1	18	TRBJ2-2	.	TRBD1	TGTGCCAGCAGTGAGGCCCCATTAGGGACAGGGATCCCCGGGGAGCTGTTTTTT	CASSEAPLGTGIPGELFF
TRBV5-6	16	TRBJ1-5	few	.	TGTGCCAGCAGCTTGGCCGGGGGGCGCGGCAATCAGCCCCAGCATTTT	CASSLAGGRGNQPQHF
TRBV5-6	16	TRBJ2-1	.	TRBD2	TGTGCCAGCAGCTTGCGGGCTAGCGGATTCTACAATGAGCAGTTCTTC	CASSLRASGFYNEQFF
TRBV7-9	17	TRBJ1-5	.	.	TGTGCCAGCAGCTTGGGGACGGGGGTTTCAAGCAATCAGCCCCAGCATTTT	CASSLGTGVSSNQPQHF
TRBV5-8	18	TRBJ2-6	once	.	TGTGCCAGCAGCTCCAGGTTGCCTGGACACTCTGGGGCCAACGTCCTGACTTTC	CASSSRLPGHSGANVLTF
TRBV2	15	TRBJ1-2	.	.	TGTGCCAGCAATCCTGAGAGGACAGTAAACTATGGCTACACCTTC	CASNPERTVNYGYTF
TRBV29-1	13	TRBJ1-4	.	.	TGCAGCGTTGAAGATCTGCTAATGGAAAAACTGTTTTTT	CSVEDLLMEKLFF
TRBV3-1/TRBV3-2	14	TRBJ1-2	.	.	TGTGCCAGCAGCCCGACGACAGTTAACTATGGCTACACCTTC	CASSPTTVNYGYTF
TRBV5-1	14	TRBJ1-5	.	.	TGCGCCAGCAGCCGCTTGGGGGGGGATCAGCCCCAGCATTTT	CASSRLGGDQPQHF
TRBV6-6	15	TRBJ1-2	.	.	TGTGCCAGCAGCGTCCAGCGACCGGCATTTTATGGCTACACCTTC	CASSVQRPAFYGYTF
TRBV7-6	15	TRBJ2-6	.	.	TGTGCCAGCAGCGGGCTAAGCTCTGGGGCCAACGTCCTGACTTTC	CASSGLSSGANVLTF